This TCR beta chain was captured by sequencing in a study of PD-1 blockade in mismatch repair-deficient tumors. With V trimmed by 4 bases and J by 0 bases, 5 bases remained unmatched. Germline values: CDR1 LGHNA, CDR2 YNFKEQ. The CDR3 totals 16 residues. Generated by immunoSEQ multiplex PCR, the TCRdb table keeps only in-frame clones and is missing some. Of about 79,000 clones listed, about four fifths are singletons. The J gene is TRBJ2-2, the V gene TRBV4-2; 7 bases are a match to TRBD2. The TCR sequence derives from an adult with mismatch repair-deficient cancer. Specimen: peripheral blood, collected 44 weeks after starting pembrolizumab. The CDR3 reads CASSPRLAANTGELFF. Written as DNA, the CDR3 is TGTGCCAGCAGCCCCAGACTAGCCGCGAACACCGGGGAGCTGTTTTTT.